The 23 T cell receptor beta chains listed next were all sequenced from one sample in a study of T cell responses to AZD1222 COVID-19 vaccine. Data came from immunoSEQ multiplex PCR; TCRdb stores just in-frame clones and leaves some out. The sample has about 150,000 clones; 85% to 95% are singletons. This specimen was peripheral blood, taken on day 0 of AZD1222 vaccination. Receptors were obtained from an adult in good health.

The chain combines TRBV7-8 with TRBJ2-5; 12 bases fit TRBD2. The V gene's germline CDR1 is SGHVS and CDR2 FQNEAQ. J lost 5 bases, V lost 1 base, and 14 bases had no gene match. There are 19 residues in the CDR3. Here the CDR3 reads CASSLVTGRLAGVVETQYF. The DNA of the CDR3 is TGTGCCAGCAGCTTAGTGACAGGCAGACTAGCGGGAGTGGTTGAGACCCAGTACTTC.

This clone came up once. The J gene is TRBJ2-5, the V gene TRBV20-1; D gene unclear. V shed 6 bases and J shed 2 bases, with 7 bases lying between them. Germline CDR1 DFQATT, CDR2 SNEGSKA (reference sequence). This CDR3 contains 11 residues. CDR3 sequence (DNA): TGCAGTGCCCTCTCGCAAGAGACCCAGTACTTC. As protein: CSALSQETQYF.

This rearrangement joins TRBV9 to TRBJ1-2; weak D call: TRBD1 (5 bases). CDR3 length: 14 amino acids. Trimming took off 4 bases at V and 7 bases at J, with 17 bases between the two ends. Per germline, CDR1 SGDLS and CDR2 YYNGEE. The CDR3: CASSMGTGAGGYTF. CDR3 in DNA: TGTGCCAGCAGCATGGGCACAGGCGCAGGTGGCTACACCTTC.

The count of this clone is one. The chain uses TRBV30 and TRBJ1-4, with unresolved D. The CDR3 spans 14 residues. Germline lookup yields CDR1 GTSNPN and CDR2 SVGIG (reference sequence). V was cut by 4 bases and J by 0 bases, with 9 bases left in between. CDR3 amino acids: CAWTPTATNEKLFF. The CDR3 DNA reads TGTGCCTGGACCCCGACCGCAACTAATGAAAAACTGTTTTTT.

The CDR3 is CAIGTSGNTIYF. CDR3 nucleotides: TGTGCCATCGGGACATCTGGAAACACCATATATTTT. The chain links TRBV10-3 to TRBJ1-3, with D possibly being TRBD1 (6 bases). Per germline, CDR1 ENHRY and CDR2 SYGVKD. The CDR3 is 12 residues long. The ends were cut back, 8 bases at V and 1 base at J, with 6 bases in the middle.

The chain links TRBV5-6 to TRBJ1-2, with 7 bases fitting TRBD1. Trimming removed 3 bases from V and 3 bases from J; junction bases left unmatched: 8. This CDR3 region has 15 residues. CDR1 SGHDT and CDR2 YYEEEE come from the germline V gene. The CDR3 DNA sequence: TGTGCCAGCAGCTCATCACCACAGGGGTACTATGGCTACACCTTC. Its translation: CASSSSPQGYYGYTF.

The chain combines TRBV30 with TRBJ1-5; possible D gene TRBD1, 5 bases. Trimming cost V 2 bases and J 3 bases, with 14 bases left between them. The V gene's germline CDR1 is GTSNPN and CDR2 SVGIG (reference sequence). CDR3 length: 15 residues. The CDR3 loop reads CAWSQGLVDNQPQHF. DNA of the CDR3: TGTGCCTGGAGTCAGGGTTTGGTCGACAATCAGCCCCAGCATTTT.

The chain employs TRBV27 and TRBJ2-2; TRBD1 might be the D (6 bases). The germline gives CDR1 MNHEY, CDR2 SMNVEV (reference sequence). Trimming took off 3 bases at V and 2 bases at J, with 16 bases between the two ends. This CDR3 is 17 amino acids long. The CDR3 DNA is TGTGCCAGCAGTTTGGGACCCGACAGGATTAACACCGGGGAGCTGTTTTTT. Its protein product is CASSLGPDRINTGELFF.

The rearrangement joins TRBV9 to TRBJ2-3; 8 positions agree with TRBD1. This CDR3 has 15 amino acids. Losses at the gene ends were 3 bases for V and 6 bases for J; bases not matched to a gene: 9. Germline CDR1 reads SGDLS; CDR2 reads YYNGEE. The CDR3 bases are TGTGCCAGCAGCGCCGCAGGGGGCGTAGGCGATACGCAGTATTTT. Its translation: CASSAAGGVGDTQYF.

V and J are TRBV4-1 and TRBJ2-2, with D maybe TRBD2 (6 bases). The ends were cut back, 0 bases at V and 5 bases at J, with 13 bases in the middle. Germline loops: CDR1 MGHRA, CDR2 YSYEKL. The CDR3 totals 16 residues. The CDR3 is CASSQDPGRETGELFF. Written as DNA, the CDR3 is TGCGCCAGCAGCCAAGACCCAGGGCGGGAAACCGGGGAGCTGTTTTTT.

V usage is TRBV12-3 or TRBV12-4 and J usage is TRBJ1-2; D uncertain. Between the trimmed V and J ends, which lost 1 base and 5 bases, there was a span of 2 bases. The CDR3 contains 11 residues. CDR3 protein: CASSLGYGYTF. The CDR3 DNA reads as TGTGCCAGCAGTTTAGGATATGGCTACACCTTC.

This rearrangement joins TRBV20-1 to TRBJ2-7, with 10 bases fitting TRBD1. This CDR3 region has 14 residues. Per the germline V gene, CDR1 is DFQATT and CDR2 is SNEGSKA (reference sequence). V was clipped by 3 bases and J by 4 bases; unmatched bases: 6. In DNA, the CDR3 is TGCAGTGCTAGTCCCCGGGACAGGGGATACGAGCAGTACTTC. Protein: CSASPRDRGYEQYF.

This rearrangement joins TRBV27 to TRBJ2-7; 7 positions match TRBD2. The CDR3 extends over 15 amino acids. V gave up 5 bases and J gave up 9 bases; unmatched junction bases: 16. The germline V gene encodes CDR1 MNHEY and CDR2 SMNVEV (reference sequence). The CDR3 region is CASSREAASGGTQYF. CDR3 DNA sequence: TGTGCCAGCAGTCGGGAGGCAGCTTCAGGCGGGACGCAGTACTTC.

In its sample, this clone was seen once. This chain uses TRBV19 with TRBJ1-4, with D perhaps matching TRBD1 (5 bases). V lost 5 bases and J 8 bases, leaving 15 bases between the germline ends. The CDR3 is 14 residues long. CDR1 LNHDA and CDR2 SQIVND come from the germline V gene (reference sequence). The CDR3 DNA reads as TGTGCCAGTAGTTGGGACGGAAGAGAAGAAAAACTGTTTTTT. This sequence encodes CASSWDGREEKLFF.

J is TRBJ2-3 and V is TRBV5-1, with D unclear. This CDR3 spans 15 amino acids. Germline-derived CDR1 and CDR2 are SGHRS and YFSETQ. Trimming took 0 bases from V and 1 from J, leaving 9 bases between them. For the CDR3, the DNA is TGCGCCAGCAGCTTGGGAAGGGCTGGCACAGATACGCAGTATTTT. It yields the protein CASSLGRAGTDTQYF.

The CDR3 sequence: CASSSTGHYGYTF. The CDR3 coding sequence is TGTGCCAGCAGCTCGACTGGGCACTATGGCTACACCTTC. The chain combines TRBV6-6 with TRBJ1-2; D remains ambiguous. The CDR3 totals 13 residues. Germline V CDR1 and CDR2: MNHNY, SVGAGI (reference sequence). Trimming left V 6 bases short and J 3 bases short, with 11 bases between.

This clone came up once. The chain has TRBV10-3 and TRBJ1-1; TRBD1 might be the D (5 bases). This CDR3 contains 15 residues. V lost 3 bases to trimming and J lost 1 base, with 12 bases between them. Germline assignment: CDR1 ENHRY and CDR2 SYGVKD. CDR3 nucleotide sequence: TGTGCCATCAGTGATTTCCGACAGAAGAACACTGAAGCTTTCTTT. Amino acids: CAISDFRQKNTEAFF.

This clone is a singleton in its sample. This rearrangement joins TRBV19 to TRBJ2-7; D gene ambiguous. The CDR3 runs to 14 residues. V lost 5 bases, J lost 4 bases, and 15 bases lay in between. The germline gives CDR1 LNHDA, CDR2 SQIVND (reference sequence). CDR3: CASSGYGQRYEQYF. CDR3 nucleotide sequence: TGTGCCAGTAGTGGGTATGGGCAGAGGTACGAGCAGTACTTC.

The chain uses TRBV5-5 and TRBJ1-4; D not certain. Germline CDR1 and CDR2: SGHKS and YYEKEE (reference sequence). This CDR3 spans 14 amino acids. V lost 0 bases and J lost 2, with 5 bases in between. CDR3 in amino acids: CASSLGVTNEKLFF. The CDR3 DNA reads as TGTGCCAGCAGCTTGGGGGTCACTAATGAAAAACTGTTTTTT.

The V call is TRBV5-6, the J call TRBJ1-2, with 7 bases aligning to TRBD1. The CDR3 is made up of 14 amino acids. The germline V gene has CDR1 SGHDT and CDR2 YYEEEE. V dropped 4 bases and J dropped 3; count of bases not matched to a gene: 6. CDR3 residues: CASSQRGRDYGYTF. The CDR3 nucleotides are TGTGCCAGCAGCCAAAGGGGGCGCGACTATGGCTACACCTTC.

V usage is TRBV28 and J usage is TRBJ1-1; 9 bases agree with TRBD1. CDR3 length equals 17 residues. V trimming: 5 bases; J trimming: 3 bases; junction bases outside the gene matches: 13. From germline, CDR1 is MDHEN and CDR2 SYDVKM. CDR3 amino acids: CASSPGTGLVEDTEAFF. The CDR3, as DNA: TGTGCCAGCAGTCCGGGGACAGGGTTGGTTGAGGACACTGAAGCTTTCTTT.

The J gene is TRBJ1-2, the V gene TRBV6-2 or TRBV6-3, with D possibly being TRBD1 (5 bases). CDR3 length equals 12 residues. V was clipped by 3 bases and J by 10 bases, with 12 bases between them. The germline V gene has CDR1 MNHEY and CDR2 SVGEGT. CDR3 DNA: TGTGCCAGCAGTTATGAGGGGCTCGACTACACCTTC. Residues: CASSYEGLDYTF.

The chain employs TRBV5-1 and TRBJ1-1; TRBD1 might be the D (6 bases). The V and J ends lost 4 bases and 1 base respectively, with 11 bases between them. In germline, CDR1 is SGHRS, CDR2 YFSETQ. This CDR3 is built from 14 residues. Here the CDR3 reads CASSTTGQNTEAFF. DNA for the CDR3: TGCGCCAGCAGCACCACAGGGCAGAACACTGAAGCTTTCTTT.